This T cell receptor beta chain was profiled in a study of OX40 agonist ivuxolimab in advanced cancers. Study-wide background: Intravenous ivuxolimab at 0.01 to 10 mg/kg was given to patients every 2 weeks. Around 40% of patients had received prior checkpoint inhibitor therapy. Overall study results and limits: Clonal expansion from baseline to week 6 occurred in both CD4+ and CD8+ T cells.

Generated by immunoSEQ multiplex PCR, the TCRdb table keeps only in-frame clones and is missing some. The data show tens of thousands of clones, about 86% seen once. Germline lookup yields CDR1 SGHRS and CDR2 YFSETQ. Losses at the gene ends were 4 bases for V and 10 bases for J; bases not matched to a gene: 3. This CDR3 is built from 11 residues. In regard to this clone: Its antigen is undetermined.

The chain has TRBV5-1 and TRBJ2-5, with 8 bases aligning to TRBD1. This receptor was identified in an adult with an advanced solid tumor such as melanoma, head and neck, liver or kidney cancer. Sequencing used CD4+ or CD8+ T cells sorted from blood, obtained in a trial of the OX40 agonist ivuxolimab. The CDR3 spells CASSAGQVQYF. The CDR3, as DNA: TGCGCCAGCAGCGCGGGACAGGTCCAGTACTTC. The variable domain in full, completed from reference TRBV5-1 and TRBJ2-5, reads KAGVTQTPRYLIKTRGQQVTLSCSPISGHRSVSWYQQTPGQGLQFLFEYFSETQRNKGNFPGRFSGRQFSNSRSEMNVSTLELGDSALYLCASSAGQVQYFGPGTRLLVL.